This T cell receptor beta chain emerged from a study of T cells in Graves' hyperthyroidism and ophthalmopathy. Points from the study as a whole: Most expanded thyroid clonotypes above 0.001 also appeared in blood.

TCR beta CDR3 sequences were amplified from RNA transcripts. The TCR CDR3 first-round RT-PCR relied on the HTBI primer set. TCRdb redid the calling of the multiplex PCR reads with MiXCR, one entry per CDR3 protein. The sample carries over 400,000 distinct CDR3 sequences, around a fifth recorded once. At least 3 on the Clinical Activity Score was recorded for ophthalmopathy patients, who also had NOSPECS grade at least 4 and duration under 3 months. The CDR3 is 15 amino acids. The V end was cut by 3 bases, the J end by 1 base, with 14 bases between. The germline CDR1 and CDR2 sequences are SGHDT and YYEEEE. On this clonotype itself: Its antigen is not identified.

The source of this sequence is a woman aged 70-85 years with Graves' ophthalmopathy. Specimen: blood. J is TRBJ2-7 and V is TRBV5-6; D is uncertain. CDR3 nucleotides: TGTGCCAGCAGCTCCCCGGACCGTGATTCCTACGAGCAGTACTTC. Encoded protein: CASSSPDRDSYEQYF.